Below, 8 T cell receptor beta chains from the same sample are listed, as sequenced in a study of CD8 T cells in ankylosing spondylitis (dated by TCRdb to about 2017). Receptor libraries were prepared by 5' RACE. Reads for this sample came from an Illumina HiSeq 2500. The public reads were reprocessed in TCRdb via fastp at Q25 and MiXCR, keeping in-frame beta chains. Duplicate CDR3 protein sequences are folded into a single record with the most common DNA and genes. This sample has 150,000 to 200,000 distinct CDR3 sequences in its table, and 11% of those were observed once. The ten largest clones take up roughly 29% of the sample. Sequencing was performed on blood, either unsorted or a sorted T cell fraction (not recorded which). These receptors came from a male donor with ankylosing spondylitis or in good health (not recorded which).

Many counts were recorded for this clonotype. This rearrangement joins TRBV12-3 or TRBV12-4 to TRBJ1-1, with D uncertain. The CDR3 runs to 12 residues. Trimming removed 0 bases from V and 11 bases from J, with 10 bases in between. The CDR3 DNA follows: TGTGCCAGCAGTTTAGCGGGTCGAACCGCTTTCTTT. Its protein is CASSLAGRTAFF.

This clonotype was counted ten times or more. This chain links TRBV3-1 with TRBJ2-3; D is perhaps TRBD1 (7 bases). V lost 3 bases and J 10 bases, leaving 17 bases between the germline ends. This CDR3 spans 14 amino acids. The germline gives CDR1 LGHDT, CDR2 YNNKEL (reference sequence). For the CDR3, the DNA is TGTGCCAGCAGCCAGCAGCCCAGGGGGGAAGCGCAGTATTTT. It specifies CASSQQPRGEAQYF.

This clonotype was counted at least ten times. This chain uses TRBV5-1 with TRBJ2-1, with TRBD2 matching over 11 bases. The CDR3 spans 19 residues. With V trimmed by 3 bases and J by 2 bases, 13 bases remained unmatched. Looked up from germline, CDR1 is SGHRS and CDR2 is YFSETQ. CDR3 bases: TGCGCCAGCAGCTCCGCTAGCGGGAGGAATCTTTTCACCTACAATGAGCAGTTCTTC. Translation: CASSSASGRNLFTYNEQFF.

This clonotype was observed a few times. V is TRBV5-1 and J is TRBJ2-3; D perhaps matches TRBD2 (6 bases). Between the trimmed V and J ends, which lost 3 bases and 1 base, there was a span of 9 bases. This CDR3 is built from 14 residues. CDR1 is SGHRS, CDR2 YFSETQ, per germline. The DNA of the CDR3 is TGCGCCAGCAGCTCTCGACTAGGCACAGATACGCAGTATTTT. Encoded protein: CASSSRLGTDTQYF.

This clonotype was recorded a few times. This sequence joins TRBV6-6 and TRBJ2-7, with D maybe TRBD1 (6 bases). V gave up 4 bases and J gave up 6 bases, with 10 bases separating them. This CDR3 region has 12 residues. Germline-derived CDR1 and CDR2 are MNHNY and SVGAGI (reference sequence). In DNA form, the CDR3 reads TGTGCCAGCAGTTGGACAGAGGGCGAGCAGTACTTC. Protein product: CASSWTEGEQYF.

This clonotype was counted many times. Mismatch with germline at one junction end may stem from a read error. The chain's CDR3 is CASTLSGLF. CDR3 nucleotide sequence: TGTGCCAGCACCTTATCGGGTCTTTTT. The rearrangement links TRBV6-5 to TRBJ1-5; unclear D gene. This CDR3 spans 9 amino acids. CDR1 and CDR2 from the germline V gene are MNHEY and SVGAGI.

J is TRBJ2-5 and V is TRBV10-3; D assignment may be TRBD1 or TRBD2 (5 bases each). Germline V gives CDR1 ENHRY, CDR2 SYGVKD. With 1 base removed from V and 2 bases from J, the gap between germline ends came to 11 bases. The CDR3 length is 15 residues. The CDR3 region has the DNA TGTGCCATCAGTGAGTTCGGGGACGCACAAGAGACCCAGTACTTC. Translating gives CAISEFGDAQETQYF.

In this sample, this clonotype turned up a few times. The CDR3 loop reads CASSLSGDGQPQHF. The CDR3 DNA is TGTGCCAGCAGTTTATCCGGGGATGGACAGCCCCAGCATTTT. This chain connects TRBV12-3 or TRBV12-4 to TRBJ1-5; no definite D call. Deletions cut 2 bases from V and 7 bases from J, with 12 bases between. This CDR3 is 14 amino acids long.